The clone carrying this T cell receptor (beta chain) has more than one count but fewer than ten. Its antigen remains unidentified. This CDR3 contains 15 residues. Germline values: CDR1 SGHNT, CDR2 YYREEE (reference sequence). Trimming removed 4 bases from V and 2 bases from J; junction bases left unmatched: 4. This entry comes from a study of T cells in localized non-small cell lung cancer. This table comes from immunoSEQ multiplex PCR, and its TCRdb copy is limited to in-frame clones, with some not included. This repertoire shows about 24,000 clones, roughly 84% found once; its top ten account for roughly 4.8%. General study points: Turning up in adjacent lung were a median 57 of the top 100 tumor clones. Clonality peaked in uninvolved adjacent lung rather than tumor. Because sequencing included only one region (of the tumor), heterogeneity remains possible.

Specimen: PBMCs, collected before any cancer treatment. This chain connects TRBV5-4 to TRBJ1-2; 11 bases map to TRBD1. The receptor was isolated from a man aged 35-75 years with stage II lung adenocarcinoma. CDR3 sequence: CASSPGDRGNYGYTF. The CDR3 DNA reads TGTGCCAGCAGCCCGGGGGACAGGGGGAACTATGGCTACACCTTC.